This T cell receptor beta chain was sequenced during a study of response to subunit inactivated influenza vaccine. General study points: It was suggested by the authors that few new T cells are recruited by each seasonal influenza vaccination.

This CDR3 contains 13 residues. Germline loops: CDR1 SNHLY, CDR2 FYNNEI. Between the trimmed V and J ends, which lost 6 bases and 5 bases, there was a span of 13 bases. As regards this clonotype: Its target is not known.

Each CDR3 protein gets one entry after TCRdb re-called the RT-PCR reads with MiXCR. The sample shows hundreds of thousands of distinct CDR3 sequences, around 14% of them seen only once. Material: PBMCs from blood, obtained 11 to 12 days after vaccination. This clonotype originated in a man aged 45-65 years who received an inactivated influenza vaccine. J is TRBJ1-2 and V is TRBV2, with D perhaps matching TRBD1 (5 bases). The CDR3 coding sequence is TGTGCCAGCAGGAATGACAGCCCATATGGCTACACCTTC. As protein: CASRNDSPYGYTF.